This T cell receptor beta chain was retrieved from a study of blood T cell repertoires in COVID-19. The wider study: From T cells, B-cell-depleted T cells, or PBMCs came the material, which was cDNA or gDNA.

Germline V gives CDR1 MNHNY, CDR2 SVGAGI (reference sequence). The J segment lost 5 bases and the V segment lost 5 bases, leaving 8 bases of the junction unmatched. The CDR3 is made up of 15 amino acids. This clone showed up just once. In the authors' workflow: How many nucleated cells were present was estimated from reference gene primer amplification. Profiled with immunoSEQ multiplex PCR; TCRdb holds only in-frame clones, not every one. V and J calls and clone size are those listed in that table; D and trimming were worked out from the DNA. The sample has roughly 410,000 clones, roughly 90% seen once; the top ten hold around 1.3%.

The sequence was obtained from a man aged 35 to 55 with acute or convalescent COVID-19. The chain uses TRBV6-6 and TRBJ2-2; 7 positions agree with TRBD2. Sequenced material: peripheral blood. CDR3 residues: CASSTRLAGTGELFF. CDR3 nucleotides: TGTGCCAGCAGTACTAGACTAGCAGGGACCGGGGAGCTGTTTTTT.